The 30 T cell receptor beta chains in this list originate from one sample, sequenced in a study of T-cell reconstitution after alpha-beta-depleted transplantation in children. TCRbeta library construction was performed incorporating unique molecular identifiers. Using its own MiXCR run on the PCR reads, TCRdb lists one record per CDR3 protein. Of fewer than 700,000 distinct CDR3 sequences listed, about an eighth are singletons. The specimen was PBMCs, mostly from graft donor cells, collected 360 days after TCRalphabeta/CD19-depleted stem cell transplant. Receptor source: a male patient aged 10-17 years who had a stem cell transplant for acute myeloid leukemia, so the T cells may come from the graft donor.

The chain carries TRBV3-1 and TRBJ2-7; 15 nucleotides line up with TRBD2. CDR3 length equals 19 residues. The V gene's germline CDR1 is LGHDT and CDR2 YNNKEL (reference sequence). Trimming took 10 bases from V and 5 from J; bases not matched to a gene: 21. Here the CDR3 reads CAICKTGLGLAGGIDEQYF. The CDR3 DNA reads as TGTGCCATCTGTAAGACAGGGTTGGGACTAGCGGGAGGAATCGACGAGCAGTACTTC.

This clonotype occurred a few times. The J gene is TRBJ2-7, the V gene TRBV5-1; TRBD2 matches at 14 bases. CDR1 SGHRS and CDR2 YFSETQ come from the germline V gene. The V segment lost 2 bases and the J segment 7 bases; nucleotides outside the gene matches: 8. This CDR3 has 16 amino acids. The CDR3 bases are TGCGCCAGCAGCTTACCCGGGACTAGCGGGAGTCGGGAGCAGTACTTC. Translation: CASSLPGTSGSREQYF.

The V and J genes are TRBV20-1 and TRBJ2-2, with 7 positions matching TRBD2. The CDR3 has 15 amino acids. V was pared by 3 bases and J by 2 bases, with 6 bases of the junction left unmatched. CDR1 is DFQATT, CDR2 SNEGSKA, per germline (reference sequence). CDR3 in amino acids: CSARGDYPNTGELFF. CDR3 nucleotide sequence: TGCAGTGCTAGGGGGGACTACCCAAACACCGGGGAGCTGTTTTTT.

The rearrangement joins TRBV20-1 to TRBJ2-7; D possibly corresponds to TRBD2 (5 bases). V lost 8 bases, J lost 2 bases, and 13 bases lay in between. The germline CDR1 and CDR2 sequences are DFQATT and SNEGSKA (reference sequence). The CDR3 runs 12 residues. The CDR3 loop is CSLRDLTYEQYF. CDR3 DNA sequence: TGCAGTCTTCGGGATCTCACCTACGAGCAGTACTTC.

This clonotype has ten or more counts. This chain joins TRBV4-3 and TRBJ2-3; D is perhaps TRBD2 (5 bases). CDR3 length: 16 residues. With 0 bases removed from V and 2 bases from J, the gap between germline ends came to 12 bases. CDR1 is LGHNA, CDR2 YSLEER, per germline. The CDR3 sequence is CASSQDGGRATDTQYF. CDR3 coding DNA: TGCGCCAGCAGCCAAGATGGAGGACGGGCCACAGATACGCAGTATTTT.

The J gene is TRBJ2-1, the V gene TRBV19, with D maybe TRBD2 (6 bases). V lost 6 bases to trimming and J lost 0 bases, with 15 bases between them. The CDR3 has 16 residues. Germline lookup yields CDR1 LNHDA and CDR2 SQIVND (reference sequence). The CDR3: CASRTSGQISYNEQFF. As DNA, the CDR3 is TGTGCCAGTAGGACCAGCGGGCAAATCTCCTACAATGAGCAGTTCTTC.

This clonotype was recorded at least ten times. The V call is TRBV27, the J call TRBJ2-7, with D possibly TRBD2 on 6 matching bases. The CDR3 extends over 15 amino acids. In germline, CDR1 is MNHEY, CDR2 SMNVEV (reference sequence). V lost 3 bases and J 2 bases, leaving 14 bases between the germline ends. CDR3 sequence: CASSFLPSVTYEQYF. CDR3 bases: TGTGCCAGCAGTTTTCTCCCTAGCGTGACCTACGAGCAGTACTTC.

This chain connects TRBV7-3 to TRBJ1-1, with a tentative D call TRBD1 (6 bases). Trimming removed 2 bases from V and 5 bases from J, with 15 bases in between. The CDR3 is made up of 15 amino acids. Germline lookup yields CDR1 SGHTA and CDR2 FQGTGA. Here the CDR3 DNA reads TGTGCCAGCAGCTTACCTGGCAGGGGAAGGACTGAAGCTTTCTTT. Residues: CASSLPGRGRTEAFF.

At least ten counts were recorded for this clonotype. The genes are TRBV9 and TRBJ2-1, with a tentative D call TRBD2 (6 bases). Germline V lookup: CDR1 SGDLS, CDR2 YYNGEE. CDR3 length: 13 amino acids. Trimming cost V 5 bases and J 2 bases, with 8 bases left between them. CDR3 residues: CASRRGTYNEQFF. The CDR3 DNA reads TGTGCCAGCAGGCGGGGTACCTACAATGAGCAGTTCTTC.

There are many counts of this clonotype. The chain uses TRBV29-1 and TRBJ2-7; D is unclear. Trimming stripped 0 bases from V and 2 bases from J, with 11 bases between. Per germline, CDR1 SQVTM and CDR2 ANQGSEA. This CDR3 has 14 residues. The CDR3 region has the DNA TGCAGCGTTGAAGACTACCCCGGAACCTACGAGCAGTACTTC. This codes for CSVEDYPGTYEQYF.

The genes are TRBV29-1 and TRBJ2-1; TRBD2 aligns across 12 bases. The germline V gene encodes CDR1 SQVTM and CDR2 ANQGSEA. Unmatched junction bases numbered 15, after V lost 2 bases and J lost 13 bases. This CDR3 is built from 16 residues. The CDR3, as DNA: TGCAGCGTTGAACCCCCCCTAGCGGGAGGGCCCTTTGATCAGTTCTTC. This translates into CSVEPPLAGGPFDQFF.

This clonotype was recorded at least ten times. The chain has TRBV2 and TRBJ2-1; D remains unclear. V was pared by 2 bases and J by 4 bases, with 6 bases between. Germline V gene lookup returns CDR1 SNHLY and CDR2 FYNNEI. The CDR3 consists of 13 residues. The CDR3 here is CASSELQYNEQFF. In nucleotides, the CDR3 is TGTGCCAGCAGTGAACTTCAGTACAATGAGCAGTTCTTC.

The table lists this clonotype with a few counts. This sequence joins TRBV24-1 and TRBJ2-7, with D tentatively TRBD2 (6 bases). Trimming took off 10 bases at V and 3 bases at J, with 21 bases between the two ends. CDR1 KGHDR and CDR2 SFDVKD come from the germline V gene. The CDR3 runs 15 residues. The CDR3 sequence is CATPFSGSTLYEQYF. The CDR3 DNA is TGTGCCACTCCTTTCAGCGGGTCGACCCTCTACGAGCAGTACTTC.

This clonotype was observed a few times. The chain links TRBV24-1 to TRBJ2-1; tentative D call: TRBD2 (7 bases). This CDR3 has 17 amino acids. Germline values: CDR1 KGHDR, CDR2 SFDVKD. Trimming cost V 0 bases and J 9 bases, with 20 bases left between them. The CDR3 DNA sequence: TGTGCCACCAGTGATTTGGATGGTTGGGGAGGGGGGGGTGAGCAGTTCTTC. Its translation: CATSDLDGWGGGGEQFF.

This clonotype appeared a few times. The genes are TRBV20-1 and TRBJ2-7, with 12 bases matching TRBD2. This CDR3 comprises 16 residues. CDR1 and CDR2 from the germline V gene are DFQATT and SNEGSKA (reference sequence). V dropped 1 base and J dropped 5; count of bases not matched to a gene: 9. CDR3 in amino acids: CSARGGLAGGPNEQYF. The CDR3 DNA reads TGCAGTGCTAGAGGTGGGCTAGCGGGAGGGCCTAACGAGCAGTACTTC.

This chain connects TRBV5-1 to TRBJ2-1; no firm D call. The germline V gene has CDR1 SGHRS and CDR2 YFSETQ. Trimming removed 1 base from V and 0 bases from J, with 14 bases in between. This CDR3 spans 17 amino acids. CDR3 sequence: CASSLPHYTSSYNEQFF. In nucleotides, the CDR3 is TGCGCCAGCAGCTTGCCCCACTACACGAGCTCCTACAATGAGCAGTTCTTC.

The rearrangement uses TRBV5-4 and TRBJ2-7; 8 bases map to TRBD1. Trimming took 0 bases from V and 7 from J; bases not matched to a gene: 21. Germline lookup yields CDR1 SGHNT and CDR2 YYREEE (reference sequence). The CDR3 is made up of 19 amino acids. DNA of the CDR3: TGTGCCAGCAGCTTGGGGGGAACAGGGGGAGTGGGACTTTCACGGGAGCAGTACTTC. This gives the protein CASSLGGTGGVGLSREQYF.

This clonotype was picked up one time. The J gene is TRBJ2-7, the V gene TRBV21-1. TRBV21-1 is a pseudogene locus. CDR3 length equals 14 residues. The CDR3 sequence is CASSNRHHSYEQYF. CDR3 coding DNA: TGTGCCAGCAGCAATCGGCACCACTCCTACGAGCAGTACTTC.

This clonotype was detected a few times. The DNA of the CDR3 is TGCAGCGTTGACGCTGGACAGCACATTCAGTACTTC. Its translation: CSVDAGQHIQYF. The gene calls are TRBV29-1 and TRBJ2-4; D perhaps matches TRBD1 (6 bases). This CDR3 has 12 amino acids. CDR1 is SQVTM and CDR2 is ANQGSEA in the germline V gene. Between the trimmed V and J ends, which lost 3 bases and 8 bases, there was a span of 11 bases.

Ten or more counts support this clonotype. The V gene is TRBV20-1, the J gene TRBJ2-5; D remains ambiguous. CDR1 DFQATT and CDR2 SNEGSKA come from the germline V gene (reference sequence). Trimming pared 4 bases from V and 9 bases from J, leaving 27 bases between. CDR3 length: 16 amino acids. CDR3 sequence: CSAMKPRGGVKGSQYF. CDR3 sequence (DNA): TGCAGTGCTATGAAACCCCGCGGCGGCGTGAAAGGGTCCCAGTACTTC.

This clonotype was seen a few times. The CDR3 region is CASSDTGTGQYF. The CDR3 DNA reads TGTGCCAGCAGCGACACCGGGACAGGGCAGTATTTT. This chain connects TRBV6-5 to TRBJ2-3; 8 bases map to TRBD1. The CDR3 sequence is 12 residues long. Looked up from germline, CDR1 is MNHEY and CDR2 is SVGAGI. With V trimmed by 6 bases and J by 11 bases, 7 bases remained unmatched.

This clonotype was picked up a small number of times. The V and J genes are TRBV5-1 and TRBJ2-5; the match to TRBD1 covers 10 bases. The CDR3 spans 17 residues. Germline loops: CDR1 SGHRS, CDR2 YFSETQ. After removal of 4 bases from V and 5 bases from J, the junction contained 14 bases not matched to a gene. CDR3 sequence (DNA): TGCGCCAGCAGCCTAAAGCTCCCGACAGGGGGCCTGGAGACCCAGTACTTC. This encodes CASSLKLPTGGLETQYF.

The rearrangement joins TRBV20-1 to TRBJ2-3, with TRBD1 identical over 12 bases. The V gene end was trimmed by 5 bases and the J gene end by 4 bases; junction bases not matched to a gene: 4. Germline V gene sequence: CDR1 DFQATT, CDR2 SNEGSKA (reference sequence). The CDR3 sequence is 14 residues long. CDR3: CSAGTGGRSDTQYF. CDR3 sequence (DNA): TGCAGTGCTGGGACAGGGGGCAGGTCAGATACGCAGTATTTT.

This clonotype has only a few counts. The chain carries TRBV30 and TRBJ2-2; D unresolved. The length of the CDR3 is 12 residues. The germline V gene encodes CDR1 GTSNPN and CDR2 SVGIG (reference sequence). V gave up 5 bases and J gave up 8 bases, with 12 bases separating them. The CDR3 sequence: CAWADRRGELFF. The CDR3 coding sequence is TGTGCCTGGGCCGACCGCCGGGGGGAGCTGTTTTTT.

The chain couples TRBV6-5 to TRBJ2-1, with 9 nucleotides matching TRBD2. Germline CDR1 is MNHEY and CDR2 is SVGAGI. With V trimmed by 2 bases and J by 4 bases, 3 bases remained unmatched. The CDR3 is made up of 15 amino acids. The CDR3 loop reads CASSYVGLAYNEQFF. The DNA of the CDR3 is TGTGCCAGCAGTTACGTAGGACTAGCGTACAATGAGCAGTTCTTC.

The chain joins TRBV30 to TRBJ2-7; 9 nucleotides match TRBD1. Per germline, CDR1 GTSNPN and CDR2 SVGIG (reference sequence). The V gene end was trimmed by 3 bases and the J gene end by 3 bases; junction bases not matched to a gene: 9. The CDR3 has 15 amino acids. CDR3 protein: CAWSPGTGNFYEQYF. The CDR3 DNA follows: TGTGCCTGGAGCCCCGGGACAGGGAATTTCTACGAGCAGTACTTC.

This clonotype was found a few times. V and J are TRBV7-9 and TRBJ2-7; 8 nucleotides match TRBD2. Germline V lookup: CDR1 SEHNR, CDR2 FQNEAQ (reference sequence). Trimming took 1 base from V and 6 from J; bases not matched to a gene: 5. This CDR3 region has 14 residues. The CDR3 bases are TGTGCCAGCAGCTTAGAACTAGCGGTAGGCGAGCAGTACTTC. Translating it yields CASSLELAVGEQYF.

The V gene is TRBV12-3 or TRBV12-4, the J gene TRBJ1-1; D remains ambiguous. V was cut by 8 bases and J by 9 bases, with 19 bases left in between. This CDR3 spans 13 amino acids. The DNA for the CDR3 is TGTGCCAGCGGTTCAGTTGGAGAAGGGAAAGCTTTCTTT. It encodes CASGSVGEGKAFF.

This clonotype occurred many times. The CDR3 nucleotides read TGCAGTGCTAGAGTGGGACATTACACTGAAGCTTTCTTT. Translating it yields CSARVGHYTEAFF. The rearrangement joins TRBV20-1 to TRBJ1-1; weak D call: TRBD1 (6 bases). Per germline, CDR1 DFQATT and CDR2 SNEGSKA (reference sequence). The length of the CDR3 is 13 residues. V lost 1 base and J lost 3, with 9 bases in between.

The table lists this clonotype with a count of one. This chain uses TRBV6-2 or TRBV6-3 with TRBJ2-3, with 10 bases matching TRBD2. The V segment lost 0 bases and the J segment 2 bases; nucleotides outside the gene matches: 8. Germline values: CDR1 MNHEY, CDR2 SVGEGT. The CDR3 extends over 18 amino acids. The CDR3 DNA is TGTGCCAGCAGTTACTCGAGGCTAGCGGGAGACTTCACAGATACGCAGTATTTT. This translates into CASSYSRLAGDFTDTQYF.